This is a list of T cell receptor beta chains from one sample in a study of blood T cell repertoires in COVID-19. The assay was immunoSEQ multiplex PCR, and TCRdb's table has in-frame clones only and misses some. The sample holds around 390,000 clones, around 87% seen once. The sequenced material came from PBMCs or T cells enriched from blood (not recorded which). These receptors all come from a woman between 45 and 65 years old who had recovered from COVID-19. The CDR3 runs from the conserved cysteine through the conserved F or W.

J gene | V gene | CDR3 length | CDR3 protein
TRBJ1-5 | TRBV25-1 | 12 | CASSAGTGAQHF
TRBJ1-4 | TRBV19 | 15 | CASSRDRATNEKLFF
TRBJ2-7 | TRBV27 | 15 | CASSLLAGGFHEQYF
TRBJ1-1 | TRBV5-1 | 14 | CASSNRALNTEAFF
TRBJ2-7 | TRBV19 | 15 | CASSILRGRINEQYF
TRBJ2-7 | TRBV3-1/TRBV3-2 | 14 | CASSLNRGTYEQYF
TRBJ1-2 | TRBV3-1/TRBV3-2 | 11 | CASSQDRRLAF
TRBJ1-3 | TRBV9 | 15 | CASSDQGFSGNTIYF
TRBJ2-7 | TRBV28 | 13 | CASTAGGTYEQYF
TRBJ2-7 | TRBV7-2 | 14 | CASSHGGPGVEQYF
TRBJ1-2 | TRBV6-5 | 15 | CASSFQNRDNYGYTF
TRBJ2-5 | TRBV5-1 | 19 | CASSRKGLAGGLYQETQYF
TRBJ1-3 | TRBV30 | 15 | CAWSVPRGAGNTIYF
TRBJ2-5 | TRBV29-1 | 15 | CSVVRVGGALETQYF
TRBJ1-4 | TRBV5-1 | 16 | CASSLGSKQGYEKLFF
TRBJ1-4 | TRBV4-3 | 15 | CASSQSGQANEKLFF
TRBJ2-1 | TRBV3-1/TRBV3-2 | 16 | CASSQFSGVGYNEQFF
TRBJ2-2 | TRBV18 | 18 | CASPHRGPTVRDTGELFF
TRBJ1-1 | TRBV7-9 | 12 | CASSLEQGPAFF
TRBJ2-3 | TRBV2 | 13 | CASSEIATDTQYF
TRBJ1-1 | TRBV19 | 13 | CASGWRGDTEAFF
TRBJ1-6 | TRBV3-1/TRBV3-2 | 14 | CASSQVGGFSPLHF
TRBJ2-5 | TRBV5-1 | 13 | CASSSREFGAQYF
TRBJ2-1 | TRBV9 | 15 | CASSKIGDQFNEQFF
TRBJ2-7 | TRBV6-5 | 12 | CASSYPPSEQYF
TRBJ1-1 | TRBV5-1 | 16 | CASSLQSGGSRKESFF
TRBJ2-7 | TRBV7-9 | 13 | CASSSGQLYEQYF
TRBJ1-3 | TRBV2 | 14 | CASREQGLRNTIYF
TRBJ1-3 | TRBV7-7 | 13 | CASSLAQGNTIYF
TRBJ2-7 | TRBV7-2 | 17 | CASSLSAGMNSPYEQYF
TRBJ1-1 | TRBV11-2 | 15 | CASSSPRGGNTEAFF
TRBJ2-3 | TRBV2 | 16 | CASRRGLAGGQDTQYF
TRBJ2-3 | TRBV4-2 | 15 | CASSQGGTSGGTQYF
TRBJ2-1 | TRBV5-1 | 15 | CASRNSGGGYNEQFF
TRBJ1-2 | TRBV19 | 16 | CASSTERGVVGYGYTF
TRBJ1-5 | TRBV2 | 15 | CASSAPQGQDQPQHF
TRBJ1-3 | TRBV6-5 | 14 | CASAGGLSGNTIYF
TRBJ1-1 | TRBV12-3/TRBV12-4 | 13 | CASSRNRGPEAFF
TRBJ2-7 | TRBV3-1/TRBV3-2 | 14 | CASSWDSPSSEQYF
TRBJ2-3 | TRBV30 | 16 | CAWGHGTSGSTDTQYF
TRBJ1-1 | TRBV5-6 | 13 | CASSFSGNTEAFF
TRBJ1-2 | TRBV9 | 12 | CASSAYRGLYTF
TRBJ2-3 | TRBV30 | 14 | CAWGLAGGGGTQYF
TRBJ1-5 | TRBV6-2/TRBV6-3 | 16 | CASSYGRGGTNQPQHF
TRBJ2-1 | TRBV7-7 | 17 | CASSPTGTSGGNGEQFF